Below, 13 T cell receptor beta chains from the same sample are listed, as sequenced in a study of blood T cells in healthy people across ages. Sample-barcoded 5' priming and a J-beta primer mix drove a second PCR of 7 to 11 cycles. Each CDR3 protein gets one entry after TCRdb re-called the 5' RACE reads with MiXCR. The sample holds approximately 1,000,000 distinct CDR3 sequences; about two fifths are singletons and the top ten take around 13%. Specimen: blood. Receptor source: a man aged 18-30 years in good health.

A word on this clonotype: A single base separates this from a much larger clone, so it may be a read error. This chain joins TRBV7-6 and TRBJ2-3, with D possibly TRBD1 on 6 matching bases. CDR3 length: 15 amino acids. From germline, CDR1 is SGHVS and CDR2 FNYEAQ. V lost 4 bases and J lost 2, with 13 bases in between. In nucleotides, the CDR3 is TGTGCCAGCAGCTCTTTAAGGGGGTACACAGATACGCAGTATTTT. It codes for CASSSLRGYTDTQYF.

This clonotype was counted a few times. This rearrangement joins TRBV5-1 to TRBJ2-6, with D uncertain. The CDR3 sequence is 15 residues long. V lost 0 bases to trimming and J lost 2 bases, with 6 bases between them. Per germline, CDR1 SGHRS and CDR2 YFSETQ. CDR3 DNA: TGCGCCAGCAGCTTGGTGACAACTGGGGCCAACGTCCTGACTTTC. It codes for CASSLVTTGANVLTF.

Concerning this clonotype itself: Given a much more abundant clone one base away, this may be a read error. The chain employs TRBV29-1 and TRBJ2-1; D is unclear. Gene TRBJ2-7 matches the end of the DNA better, so the J call may be wrong. The CDR3 is made up of 13 amino acids. From germline, CDR1 is SQVTM and CDR2 ANQGSEA. The CDR3 DNA sequence: TGCGGCGTTGAGAAGGGCAGAGCCTACGAGCAGTACTTC. Translation: CGVEKGRAYEQYF.

This clonotype came up many times. The chain couples TRBV10-3 to TRBJ2-7; a weak D match, TRBD2 (5 bases). Germline lookup yields CDR1 ENHRY and CDR2 SYGVKD. Trimming shortened V by 8 bases and J by 5 bases, and 19 bases separated the two germline ends. The CDR3 has 14 residues. CDR3 protein: CAISRDNLIDEQYF. For the CDR3, the DNA is TGTGCCATCTCCCGGGATAACCTCATCGACGAGCAGTACTTC.

This clonotype was picked up a small number of times. The gene calls are TRBV12-3 or TRBV12-4 and TRBJ2-1; D gene ambiguous. Trimming removed 7 bases from V and 8 bases from J, with 15 bases in between. The CDR3 totals 13 residues. CDR3 bases: TGTGCCAGCAAGTTGTCGGGTCCCTATGAGCAGTTCTTC. It specifies CASKLSGPYEQFF.

There are a few counts of this clonotype. This chain links TRBV28 with TRBJ1-5; 7 nucleotides align to TRBD1. V shed 7 bases, J shed 4 bases, and the junction held 13 bases outside the gene matches. The CDR3 has 16 residues. Germline CDR1 is MDHEN and CDR2 is SYDVKM. The CDR3 loop reads CASTSAGGENNQPQHF. The CDR3 nucleotides are TGTGCCAGCACCTCAGCAGGGGGTGAGAATAATCAGCCCCAGCATTTT.

The chain uses TRBV7-3 and TRBJ2-5; TRBD2 aligns across 7 bases. After removal of 2 bases from V and 2 bases from J, the junction contained 5 bases not matched to a gene. Germline assignment: CDR1 SGHTA and CDR2 FQGTGA. The CDR3 spans 15 residues. The CDR3 is CASSLGGEVQETQYF. In nucleotides, the CDR3 is TGTGCCAGCAGCTTAGGGGGGGAGGTGCAAGAGACCCAGTACTTC. The full variable domain, its missing parts supplied by reference TRBV7-3 and TRBJ2-5, is GAGVSQTPSNKVTEKGKYVELRCDPISGHTALYWYRQSLGQGPEFLIYFQGTGAADDSGLPNDRFFAVRPEGSVSTLKIQRTERGDSAVYLCASSLGGEVQETQYFGPGTRLLVL.

The rearrangement joins TRBV14 to TRBJ2-1; D may be TRBD1 (5 bases). The CDR3 spans 12 residues. The germline V gene encodes CDR1 SGHDN and CDR2 FVKESK. V shed 4 bases and J shed 6 bases, with 7 bases lying between them. CDR3 amino acids: CASSRQTNEQFF. The CDR3 region has the DNA TGTGCCAGCAGCCGACAGACCAATGAGCAGTTCTTC.

The rearrangement links TRBV6-2 or TRBV6-3 to TRBJ1-2; 8 bases align to TRBD1. Germline loops: CDR1 MNHEY, CDR2 SVGEGT. Trimming took 4 bases from V and 2 from J; bases not matched to a gene: 3. CDR3 length: 14 amino acids. CDR3 nucleotides: TGTGCCAGCAGTTCGGGACAGGAGAACTATGGCTACACCTTC. Translated: CASSSGQENYGYTF.

This clonotype has just a few counts. This chain links TRBV7-6 with TRBJ1-4; 7 positions match TRBD1. Germline CDR1 reads SGHVS; CDR2 reads FNYEAQ. This CDR3 comprises 14 residues. The junction had 8 bases not matched to a gene; V was cut back by 5 bases and J by 8 bases. CDR3 sequence: CASSPTGTLEKLFF. The CDR3 nucleotides read TGTGCCAGCAGCCCGACAGGGACGCTAGAAAAACTGTTTTTT.

This clonotype occurred a few times. The V gene is TRBV24-1, the J gene TRBJ2-1; 7 nucleotides match TRBD2. The length of the CDR3 is 16 residues. The germline gives CDR1 KGHDR, CDR2 SFDVKD. V lost 0 bases and J lost 8; bases outside the gene matches: 9. CDR3 nucleotides: TGTGCCACCAGTGATTTGGGGGGGGAAGAAATCTATGAGCAGTTCTTC. Translation: CATSDLGGEEIYEQFF.

V gene TRBV7-2 combines with J gene TRBJ2-3; 10 positions agree with TRBD2. J gave up 2 bases and V 4 bases, and 6 bases lay outside the gene matches. The CDR3 sequence is 16 residues long. Germline V gene sequence: CDR1 SGHTA, CDR2 FQGNSA. CDR3 amino acids: CASSSQRGGPTDTQYF. For the CDR3, the DNA is TGTGCCAGCAGCTCCCAGCGGGGGGGACCCACAGATACGCAGTATTTT.

In this sample, this clonotype turned up a few times. This chain uses TRBV4-3 with TRBJ2-3; D call uncertain. This CDR3 has 14 residues. Germline CDR1 and CDR2: LGHNA and YSLEER. Trimming cost V 6 bases and J 2 bases, with 12 bases left between them. CDR3 nucleotide sequence: TGCGCCAGCAGTGTACAGCCTTTCACAGATACGCAGTATTTT. This translates into CASSVQPFTDTQYF.